One and the same sample provided the 27 T cell receptor beta chains below, sequenced in a study of identical twins. TCRdb called the 5' RACE reads again in MiXCR, with one record for every CDR3 protein. This table holds some 97,000 distinct CDR3 sequences, 5.5% to 7% found once. The sample comprised memory T cells sorted from blood. The source is a woman in her forties or fifties in good health.

This clonotype was seen repeatedly, ten times or more. This chain uses TRBV29-1 with TRBJ2-1; D gene unclear. Looked up from germline, CDR1 is SQVTM and CDR2 is ANQGSEA. CDR3 length: 14 amino acids. The V end was cut by 3 bases, the J end by 7 bases, with 16 bases between. The CDR3 nucleotides are TGCAGCGTTGAGATCCTACAAGGGATAAATGAGCAGTTCTTC. Protein: CSVEILQGINEQFF.

This clonotype was seen repeatedly, ten times or more. This chain connects TRBV5-6 to TRBJ2-1; 7 nucleotides line up with TRBD1. The V and J ends lost 2 bases and 15 bases, in that order; junction bases with no gene match: 8. Germline V gene sequence: CDR1 SGHDT, CDR2 YYEEEE. This CDR3 spans 12 amino acids. CDR3 protein: CASSLTDRDPFF. The DNA for the CDR3 is TGTGCCAGCAGCTTAACAGACAGGGATCCGTTCTTC.

This clonotype was seen at least ten times. V usage is TRBV20-1 and J usage is TRBJ2-6; TRBD1 aligns across 7 bases. The CDR3 loop spans 15 amino acids. CDR1 and CDR2 (germline): DFQATT, SNEGSKA (reference sequence). With 6 bases clipped from V and 0 bases from J, the junction kept 5 bases outside the gene matches. The CDR3 region is CSATDRSSGANVLTF. CDR3 nucleotides: TGCAGTGCCACGGACAGGAGCTCTGGGGCCAACGTCCTGACTTTC.

In its sample, this clonotype was seen a few times. This sequence joins TRBV20-1 and TRBJ1-4, with 7 positions matching TRBD1. V lost 7 bases, J lost 5 bases, and 7 bases stayed unmatched. The CDR3 runs to 13 residues. Germline-derived CDR1 and CDR2 are DFQATT and SNEGSKA (reference sequence). The CDR3 nucleotides read TGCAGTGTGACGACAGGGCTGAATGAAAAACTGTTTTTT. Encoded protein: CSVTTGLNEKLFF.

This clonotype was seen at least ten times. The chain joins TRBV5-1 to TRBJ1-5; 9 bases are shared with TRBD1. Germline V lookup: CDR1 SGHRS, CDR2 YFSETQ. The CDR3 spans 16 residues. V lost 4 bases, J lost 5 bases, and 10 bases stayed unmatched. CDR3 residues: CASSPNPTGGDQPQHF. The CDR3 DNA is TGCGCCAGCAGCCCCAACCCAACAGGGGGCGATCAGCCCCAGCATTTT.

The chain links TRBV29-1 to TRBJ1-1; D unclear. The germline V and J ends were trimmed by 2 bases and 8 bases, with 9 bases remaining between them. The germline V gene encodes CDR1 SQVTM and CDR2 ANQGSEA. The CDR3 is made up of 11 amino acids. In DNA form, the CDR3 reads TGCAGCGTTGAAAGTGGGTCCGAAGCTTTCTTT. As protein: CSVESGSEAFF.

Worth noting for this clonotype: With a much larger clone just one base away, this may be a read error. The chain employs TRBV15 and TRBJ1-1, with 7 positions matching TRBD1. This CDR3 has 17 residues. Germline lookup yields CDR1 LNHNV and CDR2 YYDKDF (reference sequence). CDR3 in amino acids: CATRRERAGGRGTGAFF. The CDR3 region has the DNA TGTGCCACCAGGAGAGAGAGGGCAGGGGGACGAGGCACTGGAGCTTTCTTT.

The chain combines TRBV19 with TRBJ1-5; TRBD1 aligns across 7 bases. Germline loops: CDR1 LNHDA, CDR2 SQIVND (reference sequence). The J segment lost 7 bases and the V segment lost 7 bases, leaving 7 bases of the junction unmatched. CDR3 length: 13 amino acids. The CDR3 spells CASTNRGGQPQHF. The DNA for the CDR3 is TGTGCCAGTACGAACAGGGGAGGGCAGCCCCAGCATTTT.

This clonotype was observed at least ten times. The V and J genes are TRBV25-1 and TRBJ1-3; no reliable D call. The germline gives CDR1 MGHDK, CDR2 SYGVNS. The CDR3 loop spans 14 amino acids. Trimming took 2 bases from V and 2 from J, leaving 7 bases between them. CDR3 in DNA: TGTGCCAGCAGTGAAGAGAGGACTGGAAACACCATATATTTT. Protein product: CASSEERTGNTIYF. The entire variable domain, with the rest obtained from reference TRBV25-1 and TRBJ1-3, is as follows: EADIYQTPRYLVIGTGKKITLECSQTMGHDKMYWYQQDPGMELHLIHYSYGVNSTEKGDLSSESTVSRIRTEHFPLTLESARPSHTSQYLCASSEERTGNTIYFGEGSWLTVV.

This clonotype showed up many times. The rearrangement links TRBV2 to TRBJ1-5; D possibly corresponds to TRBD1 (5 bases). Germline assignment: CDR1 SNHLY and CDR2 FYNNEI. CDR3 length: 13 amino acids. Trimming stripped 6 bases from V and 3 bases from J, with 9 bases between. In nucleotides, the CDR3 is TGTGCCAGCAGCCAGACAGTCAATCAGCCCCAGCATTTT. It yields the protein CASSQTVNQPQHF.

This clonotype was observed at least ten times. The J gene is TRBJ2-3, the V gene TRBV14, with 7 bases that match TRBD2. The CDR3 has 15 amino acids. Germline-derived CDR1 and CDR2 are SGHDN and FVKESK. Trimming took 1 base from V and 10 from J; bases not matched to a gene: 11. The CDR3 loop is CASSQVGGRTRPQYF. For the CDR3, the DNA is TGTGCCAGCAGCCAAGTCGGCGGGAGAACTCGTCCGCAGTATTTT.

In this sample, this clonotype turned up many times. In nucleotides, the CDR3 is TGTGCCAGCAGGAGAACTCTAACAGGGGGATCACCCCTCCACTTT. Its protein is CASRRTLTGGSPLHF. This chain connects TRBV6-5 to TRBJ1-6; the match to TRBD1 covers 8 bases. The CDR3 totals 15 residues. The J segment lost 10 bases and the V segment lost 6 bases, leaving 11 bases of the junction unmatched. The germline CDR1 and CDR2 sequences are MNHEY and SVGAGI.

This clonotype has only a few counts. V and J are TRBV5-6 and TRBJ2-3; 7 nucleotides match TRBD2. The ends lost 3 bases at V and 0 bases at J; junction bases unmatched: 1. The CDR3 covers 14 residues. CDR1 is SGHDT, CDR2 YYEEEE, per germline. CDR3 coding DNA: TGTGCCAGCAGCTCCGGGGGGAGCACAGATACGCAGTATTTT. Amino acids: CASSSGGSTDTQYF.

This clonotype was observed a handful of times. The chain has TRBV23-1 and TRBJ2-5; TRBD2 might be the D (5 bases). TRBV23-1 is an ORF, with its function uncertain. The germline V and J ends were trimmed by 6 bases and 2 bases, with 19 bases remaining between them. There are 16 residues in the CDR3. The DNA for the CDR3 is TGCGCCAGCAGCGAGAGGGCGGCGGGCCGTCAAGAGACCCAGTACTTC. It specifies CASSERAAGRQETQYF.

This clonotype is medium-sized (0.01 to 0.1%) within its sample. This sequence joins TRBV12-3 or TRBV12-4 and TRBJ1-5; possibly TRBD1 for D (5 bases). CDR3 length: 13 residues. The ends were cut back, 4 bases at V and 8 bases at J, with 12 bases in the middle. The CDR3 here is CASSSRVAEPQHF. CDR3 DNA: TGTGCCAGCAGTTCCAGGGTGGCCGAGCCCCAGCATTTT.

This clonotype was seen only a few times. The chain employs TRBV20-1 and TRBJ1-1; TRBD1 is a possible D gene (5 bases). Looked up from germline, CDR1 is DFQATT and CDR2 is SNEGSKA (reference sequence). The CDR3 has 13 amino acids. V lost 4 bases, J lost 1 base, and 10 bases lay in between. The CDR3 spells CSAIRQTNTEAFF. The CDR3 DNA reads as TGCAGTGCTATTCGACAGACGAACACTGAAGCTTTCTTT.

A few counts support this clonotype. V and J are TRBV18 and TRBJ2-3, with TRBD2 matching over 13 bases. CDR3 size: 17 residues. V shed 2 bases and J 8 bases; nucleotides not matched to a gene: 10. Germline values: CDR1 KGHSH, CDR2 LQKENI. The CDR3 reads CASSPTPWTSGSPTQYF. The CDR3 nucleotides read TGTGCCAGCTCACCAACCCCTTGGACTAGCGGGAGTCCTACGCAGTATTTT.

This clonotype has at least ten counts. The V gene is TRBV12-3 or TRBV12-4, the J gene TRBJ1-3; D not resolved. Trimming took 3 bases from V and 2 from J, leaving 5 bases between them. There are 13 residues in the CDR3. CDR3 nucleotide sequence: TGTGCCAGCAGTTTTCAAGCTGGAAACACCATATATTTT. Translated, it gives CASSFQAGNTIYF.

The J gene is TRBJ2-1, the V gene TRBV28, with D unresolved. Germline values: CDR1 MDHEN, CDR2 SYDVKM. The CDR3 is 14 amino acids. Between the trimmed V and J ends, which lost 6 bases and 10 bases, there was a span of 19 bases. CDR3 nucleotides: TGTGCCAGCAGGAAAACGGGCCTCTCGATGGAGCAGTTCTTC. It specifies CASRKTGLSMEQFF.

This clonotype was recorded many times. The junction differs from germline at one of its ends, possibly a read error. The rearrangement links TRBV5-1 to TRBJ1-1; TRBD1 matches at 7 bases. The germline gives CDR1 SGHRS, CDR2 YFSETQ. This CDR3 contains 15 residues. Here the CDR3 reads CASSLGQSLNTEAFF. CDR3 nucleotide sequence: TGCGCCAGCAGTTTGGGACAGTCTTTGAACACTGAAGCTTTCTTT.

Ten or more counts support this clonotype. The J gene is TRBJ2-7, the V gene TRBV19; 8 nucleotides line up with TRBD2. Germline V gives CDR1 LNHDA, CDR2 SQIVND (reference sequence). The CDR3 length is 17 residues. Trimming at V came to 6 bases and at J to 0 bases, leaving 13 bases not matched to a gene. The CDR3 DNA is TGTGCCAGTAGCCTTGGGCTAGCGGGTTGGAGCTCCTACGAGCAGTACTTC. Its protein is CASSLGLAGWSSYEQYF.

V usage is TRBV7-2 and J usage is TRBJ2-1; D is perhaps TRBD1 (6 bases). The CDR3 has 14 residues. Deletions cut 2 bases from V and 5 bases from J, with 10 bases between. Germline CDR1 and CDR2: SGHTA and FQGNSA. CDR3: CASSLPRGHNEQFF. The CDR3 DNA reads as TGTGCCAGCAGCTTACCCAGGGGCCACAATGAGCAGTTCTTC. Full variable domain (remainder filled in from reference TRBV7-2 and TRBJ2-1): GAGVSQSPSNKVTEKGKDVELRCDPISGHTALYWYRQSLGQGLEFLIYFQGNSAPDKSGLPSDRFSAERTGGSVSTLTIQRTQQEDSAVYLCASSLPRGHNEQFFGPGTRLTVL.

The rearrangement uses TRBV3-1 and TRBJ2-3; possibly TRBD1 for D (7 bases). This CDR3 spans 16 amino acids. CDR1 is LGHDT and CDR2 is YNNKEL in the germline V gene (reference sequence). Between the trimmed V and J ends, which lost 1 base and 4 bases, there was a span of 15 bases. As DNA, the CDR3 is TGTGCCAGCAGCCAAGCCCCAGGAGGGGGCTCAGATACGCAGTATTTT. Translation gives CASSQAPGGGSDTQYF.

This clonotype was counted at least ten times. This CDR3 reads CASSVTSGTDTQYF. The CDR3 coding sequence is TGTGCCAGCAGCGTGACTAGCGGGACAGATACGCAGTATTTT. This chain joins TRBV9 and TRBJ2-3; 10 bases map to TRBD2. Germline loops: CDR1 SGDLS, CDR2 YYNGEE. There are 14 residues in the CDR3. The ends lost 2 bases at V and 3 bases at J; junction bases unmatched: 0.

This clonotype was picked up many times. The chain has TRBV5-1 and TRBJ1-2; 9 nucleotides align to TRBD1. CDR1 and CDR2 (germline): SGHRS, YFSETQ. V shed 0 bases, J shed 7 bases, and the junction held 10 bases outside the gene matches. The CDR3 has 16 amino acids. CDR3: CASSLDNPGTGTGYTF. As DNA, the CDR3 is TGCGCCAGCAGCTTGGATAATCCCGGGACAGGGACTGGCTACACCTTC.

This clonotype was picked up a small number of times. This chain links TRBV7-9 with TRBJ2-5; 7 bases are a match to TRBD1. This CDR3 comprises 15 residues. The germline CDR1 and CDR2 sequences are SEHNR and FQNEAQ (reference sequence). The V and J ends lost 3 bases and 4 bases, in that order; junction bases with no gene match: 8. CDR3 residues: CASSFRQGRIETQYF. In DNA form, the CDR3 reads TGTGCCAGCAGCTTCCGACAGGGCCGGATAGAGACCCAGTACTTC.

In this sample, this clonotype turned up many times. The chain uses TRBV9 and TRBJ2-1, with D perhaps TRBD1 or TRBD2 (5 bases each). This CDR3 region has 15 residues. The germline V gene has CDR1 SGDLS and CDR2 YYNGEE. Trimming stripped 6 bases from V and 0 bases from J, with 13 bases between. This CDR3 reads CASTLGPLSYNEQFF. CDR3 DNA: TGTGCCAGCACCCTGGGACCTCTCTCCTACAATGAGCAGTTCTTC.